This is a list of T cell receptor beta chains from one sample in a study of cytomegalovirus exposure and HLA in healthy donors. Using immunoSEQ multiplex PCR, the repertoire was profiled, and TCRdb retains in-frame clones only, with some absent. The sample records about 110,000 clones, 79% being singletons. What was sequenced was PBMCs. Source of these receptors: a woman between 18 and 29 years old in good health and CMV-seropositive. The CDR3 runs from the conserved cysteine through the conserved F or W. The D gene is left open where the match is weak. Rows may omit the clone size; those that give it use once, few, many or a size class.

d_call	j_call	clone_size	v_call	cdr3_nt	cdr3_aa
TRBD1	TRBJ2-7	few	TRBV10-1	TGCGCCAGCAGTGAGTCTCTTTCCCGGGACAGGCCGGTCGAGCAGTACTTC	CASSESLSRDRPVEQYF
NA	TRBJ2-5	NA	TRBV6-1	TGTGCCAGCAGTGCCGACAGCCACGAGACCCAGTACTTC	CASSADSHETQYF
NA	TRBJ2-2	NA	TRBV28	TGTGCCAGCATCTTAGCAGGGATCAACACCGGGGAGCTGTTTTTT	CASILAGINTGELFF
TRBD2	TRBJ2-1	NA	TRBV18	TGTGCCAGCTCACCATCGCGGGAGGGCCTGAATGAGCAGTTCTTC	CASSPSREGLNEQFF
TRBD2	TRBJ2-2	once	TRBV7-9	TGTGCCAGCAGCTCTAGCGGCCTTCCTCACACCGGGGAGCTGTTTTTT	CASSSSGLPHTGELFF
NA	TRBJ2-2	NA	TRBV9	TGTGCCAGCAGCGTAGGAGTCTCGGACACCGGGGAGCTGTTTTTT	CASSVGVSDTGELFF
TRBD2	TRBJ2-1	NA	TRBV7-9	TGTTCCAGCAGCTTAGGCCCGCCGGGACTAGCGGTCGGAAATGAGCAGTTCTTC	CSSSLGPPGLAVGNEQFF
NA	TRBJ1-6	NA	TRBV9	TGTGCCAGCAGCTCAGAGGCCCCTGACAATTCACCCCTCCACTTT	CASSSEAPDNSPLHF
NA	TRBJ2-5	NA	TRBV18	TGTGCCAGCTCACTACAGGGAGCCCAAGAGACCCAGTACTTC	CASSLQGAQETQYF
NA	TRBJ1-1	few	TRBV18	TGTGCCAGCTCACCACTCCGGGATAATGAAGCTTTCTTT	CASSPLRDNEAFF
NA	TRBJ2-5	NA	TRBV7-8	TGTGCCAGCAGCCAGCCGCGGTCCCCCTCTGAGACCCAGTACTTC	CASSQPRSPSETQYF
NA	TRBJ2-5	NA	TRBV18	TGTGCCAGCTCACCGCGGGGGCACCAAGAGACCCAGTACTTC	CASSPRGHQETQYF
TRBD2	TRBJ2-5	once	TRBV9	TGTGCCAGCAGCGCGACTAGCGGCAAAGAGACCCAGTACTTC	CASSATSGKETQYF
TRBD1	TRBJ1-5	NA	TRBV7-9	TGTGCCAGCAGTTGGGGACAGGGCGAAAGCAATCAGCCCCAGCATTTT	CASSWGQGESNQPQHF
NA	TRBJ1-1	NA	TRBV4-2	TGTGCCAGCAGCCAAGATTCTGCGCGGCGGGGGAAGAACACTGAAGCTTTCTTT	CASSQDSARRGKNTEAFF
NA	TRBJ1-1	NA	TRBV6-1	TGTGCCAGCAGTGAAAGTCGGGGAAACACTGAAGCTTTCTTT	CASSESRGNTEAFF
NA	TRBJ1-4	NA	TRBV5-1	TGCGCCAGCAGATTGGACAGCCCGAATGAAAAACTGTTTTTT	CASRLDSPNEKLFF
NA	TRBJ2-7	NA	TRBV2	TGTGCCAGCCGGGCAGGGGTAAACTACGAGCAGTACTTC	CASRAGVNYEQYF
TRBD1	TRBJ2-7	NA	TRBV6-1	TGTGCCAGCAGACAGGGGGCGGGGGAGCAGTACTTC	CASRQGAGEQYF
TRBD2	TRBJ2-7	NA	TRBV19	TGTGCCAGTAGTATAAGCGGGAACTCCTACGAGCAGTACTTC	CASSISGNSYEQYF
TRBD1	TRBJ1-6	NA	TRBV2	TGTGCCAGCAGCATTGGCGGACAGGGGGGAGGTTCACCCCTCCACTTT	CASSIGGQGGGSPLHF
TRBD1	TRBJ1-1	NA	TRBV19	TGTGCCAGTAGTTGGGGGACAGGAGAAGCTTTCTTT	CASSWGTGEAFF
TRBD1	TRBJ1-1	NA	TRBV28	TGTGCCAGCAGTTCACGACAGGGCTACTACGAAGCTTTCTTT	CASSSRQGYYEAFF
NA	TRBJ1-1	NA	TRBV6-1	TGTGCCAGCACCGACAAAGGTGGAGGGAACACTGAAGCTTTCTTT	CASTDKGGGNTEAFF
NA	TRBJ1-5	NA	TRBV19	TGTGCCAGTAGTCTGACGACTGAAAATTTTTCGAATCAGCCCCAGCATTTT	CASSLTTENFSNQPQHF
TRBD2	TRBJ2-5	NA	TRBV6-5	TGTGCCAGCAGTTACTTGGGGACTAGCGGGGAGACCCAGTACTTC	CASSYLGTSGETQYF
NA	TRBJ2-7	once	TRBV28	TGTGCCAGCACCAGCACTAACCCCCGAGGGAACTACGAGCAGTACTTC	CASTSTNPRGNYEQYF
NA	TRBJ1-5	NA	TRBV19	TGTGCCAGTAGTTGGGGGGGGGATAGCAATCAGCCCCAGCATTTT	CASSWGGDSNQPQHF
TRBD1	TRBJ1-4	NA	TRBV7-9	TGTGCCAGCAGCCGGACAGGGTCTAATGAAAAACTGTTTTTT	CASSRTGSNEKLFF
NA	TRBJ2-5	once	TRBV6-5	TGTGCCAGCAGCCGAGGTATCCAAGAGACCCAGTACTTC	CASSRGIQETQYF
NA	TRBJ2-2	NA	TRBV5-1	TGCGCCAGCAGCCGTGGAGGAGGGAACACCGGGGAGCTGTTTTTT	CASSRGGGNTGELFF
NA	TRBJ2-3	NA	TRBV19	TGTGCCAGTAGTTCTAAGGGCGGGACGACAGATACGCAGTATTTT	CASSSKGGTTDTQYF
TRBD1	TRBJ2-7	NA	TRBV29-1	TGCAGCGTTGGACAGGGCGGCGAGCAGTACTTC	CSVGQGGEQYF
TRBD1	TRBJ1-5	once	TRBV18	TGTGCCAGCGGGGACAGGGGGTTTAGCAATCAGCCCCAGCATTTT	CASGDRGFSNQPQHF
NA	TRBJ1-1	few	TRBV4-2	TGTGCCAGCAGCCAATTCCAAGGGGGCACTGAAGCTTTCTTT	CASSQFQGGTEAFF
TRBD1	TRBJ1-2	NA	TRBV12-5	TGTGCTAGTGGCCTCCGGACAGGGGCCTATGGCTACACCTTC	CASGLRTGAYGYTF
NA	TRBJ1-2	NA	TRBV5-1	TGCGCCAGCAGCTTGGTAGCCAGGGGCAGCTATGGCTACACCTTC	CASSLVARGSYGYTF
NA	TRBJ2-1	few	TRBV9	TGTGCCAGCAGCGCTATGGCGGACAACTACAATGAGCAGTTCTTC	CASSAMADNYNEQFF
NA	TRBJ2-2	NA	TRBV6-5	TGTGCCAGCAGTAGGACAGTGTCTACCGGGGAGCTGTTTTTT	CASSRTVSTGELFF
NA	TRBJ2-7	NA	TRBV19	TGTGCCAGTAGTATTGGGGACTTCCGCGAGCAGTACTTC	CASSIGDFREQYF
NA	TRBJ2-2	NA	TRBV27	TGTGCCAGCAGTTTATCGGGGGGAAAGGTGTTTTTT	CASSLSGGKVFF
TRBD1	TRBJ2-7	NA	TRBV7-3	TGTGCCAGCAGTCGGGACAGAGACTACGAGCAGTACTTC	CASSRDRDYEQYF